The sequence of this T cell receptor beta chain was determined in a study of somatic mutations in cytotoxic T cells in rheumatoid arthritis. Study information: Several of the V beta antibody-stained T-cell populations were flow-sorted at nearly 100% purity; V beta1+ cells were among them and were sequenced for TCRB.

CDR1 and CDR2 (germline): SGHAT, FQNNGV. The ends were cut back, 4 bases at V and 8 bases at J, with 17 bases in the middle. This CDR3 has 14 amino acids. Some clones are missing from TCRdb's copy, which holds only in-frame ones; the method was immunoSEQ multiplex PCR. Of about 25,000 clones in the sample, approximately 73% were seen once. The table lists this clone with a few counts. The sample consisted of CD8+ T cells sorted from blood. The gene calls are TRBV11-2 and TRBJ1-2; no firm D call. This sequence was found in a woman between 18 and 29 years old in good health. CDR3 sequence: CASSSEIQAWGYTF. CDR3 DNA sequence: TGTGCCAGCAGCTCGGAAATCCAGGCTTGGGGCTACACCTTC.